The rows below give T cell receptor beta chains drawn from one sample of a study of T-cell memory formation after mild COVID-19. TCRdb called the 5' RACE reads again in MiXCR, with one record for every CDR3 protein. The repertoire holds roughly 450,000 distinct CDR3 sequences, with roughly 18% as singletons. The sequenced sample consisted of PBMCs or a T cell subset sorted from them (not recorded which). The source of these receptors is an adult woman who had mild COVID-19 (a few samples of this study predate the infection). Cell type and time point are not known. Both conserved end residues are part of each CDR3. D genes are given only for firm matches. Clone size appears in some rows only: once, few, many, or a class for an expanded clone.

cdr3_length: 14; clone_size: -; d_call: -; v_call: TRBV12-3/TRBV12-4; j_call: TRBJ1-2; cdr3_nt: TGTGCCAGCAGCGTATCGGGTGGCCCTTATGGCTACACCTTC; cdr3_aa: CASSVSGGPYGYTF
cdr3_length: 15; clone_size: -; d_call: -; v_call: TRBV3-1; j_call: TRBJ2-7; cdr3_nt: TGTGCCAGCAGCTCTAGCTCAGGACAGATCGGCGAGCAGTACTTC; cdr3_aa: CASSSSSGQIGEQYF
cdr3_length: 15; clone_size: -; d_call: -; v_call: TRBV11-2; j_call: TRBJ1-2; cdr3_nt: TGTGCCAGCAGCATAGGGTGGAACCCTAACTATGGCTACACCTTC; cdr3_aa: CASSIGWNPNYGYTF
cdr3_length: 13; clone_size: -; d_call: -; v_call: TRBV7-8; j_call: TRBJ2-5; cdr3_nt: TGTGCCAGCAGCTTAGATGGTCTTGAGACCCAGTACTTC; cdr3_aa: CASSLDGLETQYF
cdr3_length: 13; clone_size: few; d_call: TRBD2; v_call: TRBV4-1; j_call: TRBJ2-7; cdr3_nt: TGCGCCAGCAGCCCGGGGGGTTTGGGCGAGCAGTACTTC; cdr3_aa: CASSPGGLGEQYF
cdr3_length: 17; clone_size: -; d_call: TRBD1; v_call: TRBV7-6; j_call: TRBJ1-1; cdr3_nt: TGTGCCAGCAGCTCCCCAGGGACAGGGGGCGGATTAACTGAAGCTTTCTTT; cdr3_aa: CASSSPGTGGGLTEAFF
cdr3_length: 14; clone_size: few; d_call: TRBD2; v_call: TRBV11-1; j_call: TRBJ2-7; cdr3_nt: TGTGCCAGCAGCTTTGAGCGGGGGCCCTACGAGCAGTACTTC; cdr3_aa: CASSFERGPYEQYF
cdr3_length: 16; clone_size: -; d_call: TRBD1; v_call: TRBV6-5; j_call: TRBJ2-1; cdr3_nt: TGTGCCAGCAGCGATAATCCGGGACAGGGGGCGTTTGAGCAGTTCTTC; cdr3_aa: CASSDNPGQGAFEQFF
cdr3_length: 12; clone_size: few; d_call: -; v_call: TRBV20-1; j_call: TRBJ1-1; cdr3_nt: TGCAGTGTAGTTTCGGGGAACACTGAAGCTTTCTTT; cdr3_aa: CSVVSGNTEAFF
cdr3_length: 14; clone_size: few; d_call: -; v_call: TRBV5-5; j_call: TRBJ2-3; cdr3_nt: TGTGCCAGCAGCCCACGGCACTCCACAGATACGCAGTATTTT; cdr3_aa: CASSPRHSTDTQYF